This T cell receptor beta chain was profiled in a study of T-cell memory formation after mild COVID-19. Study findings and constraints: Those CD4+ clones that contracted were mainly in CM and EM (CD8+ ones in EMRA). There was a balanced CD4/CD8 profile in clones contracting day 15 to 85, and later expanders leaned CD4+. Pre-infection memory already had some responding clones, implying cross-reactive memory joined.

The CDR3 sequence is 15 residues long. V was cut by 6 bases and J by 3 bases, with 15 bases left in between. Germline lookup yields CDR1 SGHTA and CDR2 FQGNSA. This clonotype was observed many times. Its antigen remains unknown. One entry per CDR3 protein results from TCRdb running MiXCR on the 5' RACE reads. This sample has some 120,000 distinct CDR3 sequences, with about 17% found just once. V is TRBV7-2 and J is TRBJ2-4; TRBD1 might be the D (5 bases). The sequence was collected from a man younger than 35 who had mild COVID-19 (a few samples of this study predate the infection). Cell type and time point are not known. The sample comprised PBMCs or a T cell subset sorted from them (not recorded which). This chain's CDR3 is CASSAQTGFKNIQYF. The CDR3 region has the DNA TGTGCCAGCAGTGCTCAAACAGGCTTCAAAAACATTCAGTACTTC.